What follows is one T cell receptor (beta chain) and its context. Its specificity is not known. The sample comes from a study of CD8 T cells in ankylosing spondylitis. Study observations and caveats: In the blood and synovial fluid of reactive arthritis, some motif variants had been previously reported. It was reported that disease-linked clones were significantly enriched in matched ankylosing spondylitis synovial fluid. What seemed typical of ankylosing spondylitis blood was a TCR beta motif built from fewer than ten highly homologous variants.

TCRdb re-called the 5' RACE reads through MiXCR, storing one row per CDR3 protein. The sample consists of over 700,000 distinct CDR3 sequences, under 20% of them appearing once. The CDR3 has 14 amino acids. The V end was cut by 3 bases, the J end by 0 bases, with 8 bases between. The germline V gene has CDR1 SNHLY and CDR2 FYNNEI. The sequencing sample was made of blood, either unsorted or a sorted T cell fraction (not recorded which). The TCR sequence derives from a male donor with ankylosing spondylitis. V gene TRBV2 combines with J gene TRBJ1-1; D is undetermined. The CDR3 here is CASSDRRLNTEAFF. CDR3 DNA: TGTGCCAGCAGTGATAGGAGACTGAACACTGAAGCTTTCTTT.